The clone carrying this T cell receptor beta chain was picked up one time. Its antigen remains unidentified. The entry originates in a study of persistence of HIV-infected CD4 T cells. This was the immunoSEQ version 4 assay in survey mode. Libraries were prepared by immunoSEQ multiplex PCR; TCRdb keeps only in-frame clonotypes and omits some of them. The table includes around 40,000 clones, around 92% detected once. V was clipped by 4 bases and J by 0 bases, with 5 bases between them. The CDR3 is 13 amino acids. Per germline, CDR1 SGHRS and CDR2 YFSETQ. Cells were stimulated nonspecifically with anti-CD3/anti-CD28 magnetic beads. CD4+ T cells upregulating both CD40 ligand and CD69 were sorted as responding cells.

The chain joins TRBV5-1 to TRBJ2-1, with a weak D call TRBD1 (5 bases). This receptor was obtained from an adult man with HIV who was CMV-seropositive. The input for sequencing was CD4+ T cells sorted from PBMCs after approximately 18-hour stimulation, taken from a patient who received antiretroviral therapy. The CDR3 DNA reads TGCGCCAGCAGCGACAGCTCCTACAATGAGCAGTTCTTC. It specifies CASSDSSYNEQFF. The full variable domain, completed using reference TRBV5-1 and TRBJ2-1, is KAGVTQTPRYLIKTRGQQVTLSCSPISGHRSVSWYQQTPGQGLQFLFEYFSETQRNKGNFPGRFSGRQFSNSRSEMNVSTLELGDSALYLCASSDSSYNEQFFGPGTRLTVL.